The clone carrying this T cell receptor (beta chain) was seen many times. These data are taken from a study of molecular identifiers for immune sequencing clone quantification. TCRdb ran MiXCR on the PCR reads and lists one entry per CDR3 protein. The table lists about 640,000 distinct CDR3 sequences, 15% to 20% of them singletons. The clonotype was recovered from a human donor in good health. Some libraries in this study had Jurkat cell RNA spiked in. Sample: naive CD8+ T cells from blood, with Jurkat cell RNA spiked in. Described subset: FACS-sorted CD8+CD4-CCR7+CD45RA+ naive T cells.

The CDR3 DNA sequence: TGTGCCAGCAGCTCGCCGGGACCAACTTCCTACACAGATACGCAGTATTTT. Protein: CASSSPGPTSYTDTQYF. This chain connects TRBV7-9 to TRBJ2-3; possibly TRBD1 or TRBD2 for D (5 bases each). Trimming took off 4 bases at V and 2 bases at J, with 19 bases between the two ends. The CDR3 extends over 17 amino acids. The germline V gene encodes CDR1 SEHNR and CDR2 FQNEAQ (reference sequence).